The 15 T cell receptor beta chains given below trace back to one sample, sequenced in a study of T cells in pancreatic ductal adenocarcinoma. No neoadjuvant therapy was given to the selected pancreatic ductal adenocarcinoma patients before their surgery. Sequencing used immunoSEQ multiplex PCR; TCRdb keeps in-frame clones, though not all of them. The profile covers 12,000 or so clones, with just over 85% appearing a single time and roughly 18% taken by the ten largest. Sequencing was carried out using PBMCs. The receptors come from a human donor with pancreatic ductal adenocarcinoma.

The chain links TRBV5-1 to TRBJ1-2, with 7 bases identical to TRBD1. This CDR3 contains 12 residues. Germline values: CDR1 SGHRS, CDR2 YFSETQ. V trimming: 5 bases; J trimming: 4 bases; junction bases outside the gene matches: 2. The CDR3 DNA follows: TGCGCCAGCAGGAGGACAGGCTATGGCTACACCTTC. It codes for CASRRTGYGYTF.

Only one count was recorded for this clone. The chain joins TRBV28 to TRBJ1-1; possibly TRBD1 for D (5 bases). The V gene lost 3 bases and the J gene lost 7 bases, with 21 bases spanning the gap. The CDR3 runs 16 residues. Germline CDR1 reads MDHEN; CDR2 reads SYDVKM. As DNA, the CDR3 is TGTGCCAGCAGTTTGGGGGGAGGAGGGGCGAGGAGTGAAGCTTTCTTT. Encoded protein: CASSLGGGGARSEAFF. The variable domain in full, completed from reference TRBV28 and TRBJ1-1, reads DVKVTQSSRYLVKRTGEKVFLECVQDMDHENMFWYRQDPGLGLRLIYFSYDVKMKEKGDIPEGYSVSREKKERFSLILESASTNQTSMYLCASSLGGGGARSEAFFGQGTRLTVV.

The V and J genes are TRBV4-1 and TRBJ2-2, with D maybe TRBD2 (6 bases). In germline, CDR1 is MGHRA, CDR2 YSYEKL. The CDR3 spans 14 residues. Deletions cut 0 bases from V and 5 bases from J, with 7 bases between. This chain's CDR3 is CASSQETRTGELFF. CDR3 bases: TGCGCCAGCAGCCAAGAGACTAGAACCGGGGAGCTGTTTTTT.

This clone has only one observation. The V gene is TRBV7-9, the J gene TRBJ2-3; 7 bases line up with TRBD1. Germline V lookup: CDR1 SEHNR, CDR2 FQNEAQ (reference sequence). The V and J ends lost 7 bases and 0 bases, in that order; junction bases with no gene match: 10. The CDR3 covers 16 residues. Here the CDR3 reads CASTGKGATSTDTQYF. CDR3 nucleotide sequence: TGTGCCAGCACCGGCAAGGGGGCTACTAGCACAGATACGCAGTATTTT. Filled out from reference TRBV7-9 and TRBJ2-3, the complete variable domain reads DTGVSQNPRHKITKRGQNVTFRCDPISEHNRLYWYRQTLGQGPEFLTYFQNEAQLEKSRLLSDRFSAERPKGSFSTLEIQRTEQGDSAMYLCASTGKGATSTDTQYFGPGTRLTVL.

The count of this clone is one. This sequence joins TRBV12-5 and TRBJ2-7; D may correspond to TRBD1 or TRBD2 (5 bases each). The germline V gene has CDR1 LGHNT and CDR2 FRNRAP. CDR3 length: 16 amino acids. Trimming pared 1 base from V and 5 bases from J, leaving 18 bases between. The CDR3 sequence is CASGLAGSGRWDEQYF. CDR3 bases: TGTGCTAGTGGTTTGGCCGGTTCGGGACGGTGGGACGAGCAGTACTTC.

The chain uses TRBV10-1 and TRBJ2-1; the match to TRBD2 covers 13 bases. V gave up 9 bases and J gave up 0 bases; unmatched junction bases: 14. There are 19 residues in the CDR3. Germline loops: CDR1 WNHNN, CDR2 SYGVQD (reference sequence). In DNA form, the CDR3 reads TGCGCCAGGCTGCGCCCTGGGACTAGCGGGGCTAGCTCCTACAATGAGCAGTTCTTC. Protein: CARLRPGTSGASSYNEQFF.

The chain couples TRBV28 to TRBJ2-3, with TRBD2 matching 7 bases. CDR3 length: 15 residues. Trimming removed 6 bases from V and 2 bases from J; junction bases left unmatched: 8. CDR1 is MDHEN and CDR2 is SYDVKM in the germline V gene. This CDR3 reads CASRKGLLATDTQYF. The CDR3 region has the DNA TGTGCCAGCAGGAAGGGACTACTGGCCACAGATACGCAGTATTTT.

This chain connects TRBV5-5 to TRBJ1-5; D remains unclear. Germline CDR1 SGHKS, CDR2 YYEKEE (reference sequence). Trimming shortened V by 2 bases and J by 6 bases, and 9 bases separated the two germline ends. This CDR3 is 13 amino acids long. The CDR3 sequence is CASSFGESQPQHF. The CDR3 region has the DNA TGTGCCAGCAGCTTTGGGGAGAGTCAGCCCCAGCATTTT.

The chain combines TRBV15 with TRBJ2-7; a weak D match, TRBD2 (5 bases). The CDR3 is 16 residues long. Trimming removed 1 base at V and 2 bases at J, with 15 bases between. The germline V gene has CDR1 LNHNV and CDR2 YYDKDF (reference sequence). The CDR3 DNA is TGTGCCACCAGCAGAGGCCCAAATAGGAGGACCTACGAGCAGTACTTC. This gives the protein CATSRGPNRRTYEQYF.

This chain uses TRBV9 with TRBJ2-3; D unresolved. Germline CDR1 reads SGDLS; CDR2 reads YYNGEE. Between the trimmed V and J ends, which lost 2 bases and 6 bases, there was a span of 4 bases. The CDR3 loop spans 11 amino acids. The chain's CDR3 is CASSVGDTQYF. The DNA for the CDR3 is TGTGCCAGCAGCGTTGGTGATACGCAGTATTTT.

The rearrangement uses TRBV6-1 and TRBJ2-7; D unresolved. From germline, CDR1 is MNHNS and CDR2 SASEGT. The CDR3 is 13 residues long. Deletions cut 7 bases from V and 3 bases from J, with 13 bases between. The CDR3 DNA sequence: TGTGCCAGCAACCCCTCGCGTAGCTACGAGCAGTACTTC. It yields the protein CASNPSRSYEQYF.

This chain joins TRBV19 and TRBJ1-1; tentatively, D is TRBD1 (5 bases). The CDR3 sequence is 15 residues long. Trimming removed 7 bases from V and 4 bases from J, with 19 bases in between. Per germline, CDR1 LNHDA and CDR2 SQIVND (reference sequence). The CDR3 loop is CASNFPGEIGTEAFF. As DNA, the CDR3 is TGTGCCAGTAATTTTCCGGGGGAAATAGGCACTGAAGCTTTCTTT.

The rearrangement joins TRBV5-1 to TRBJ1-2; possibly TRBD1 for D (6 bases). CDR1 is SGHRS, CDR2 YFSETQ, per germline. This CDR3 is 14 amino acids long. V lost 5 bases and J 0 bases, leaving 11 bases between the germline ends. CDR3: CASRQQGSNYGYTF. Written as DNA, the CDR3 is TGCGCCAGCAGGCAACAGGGATCTAACTATGGCTACACCTTC.

The chain couples TRBV4-2 to TRBJ2-1; tentative D call: TRBD2 (6 bases). This CDR3 is 15 amino acids long. The V end lost 2 bases, the J end lost 7 bases, and 15 bases lay between the germline ends. CDR1 and CDR2 (germline): LGHNA, YNFKEQ. The CDR3 nucleotides are TGTGCCAGCAGCCAACGGGACTCTTTAGGTAATGAGCAGTTCTTC. Protein sequence: CASSQRDSLGNEQFF.

The genes are TRBV4-2 and TRBJ1-2; D perhaps matches TRBD1 (6 bases). Trimming stripped 1 base from V and 2 bases from J, with 14 bases between. This CDR3 has 16 residues. Germline CDR1 is LGHNA and CDR2 is YNFKEQ. The CDR3 here is CASSQGVDRGNYGYTF. Written as DNA, the CDR3 is TGTGCCAGCAGCCAAGGGGTGGACAGAGGAAACTATGGCTACACCTTC.